This T cell receptor beta chain was captured in a study of cytomegalovirus exposure and HLA in healthy donors. Study observations and caveats: The listing of roughly 160 TCR beta chains classed them as cytomegalovirus-associated. As a later analysis showed, a missense DCLRE1C variant was linked to trimming of TCR beta V- and J-genes.

Deletions cut 0 bases from V and 3 bases from J, with 10 bases between. The CDR3 consists of 14 residues. In germline, CDR1 is SGDLS, CDR2 YYNGEE. A remark on this clone: Its specificity is not known.

Primers for the PCR totalled 60 Vbeta and 13 Jbeta. Original processing notes: Later, an analysis found 65 million to 85 million unique TCR beta chains, and some 10 million of these were shared. Assay used: immunoSEQ multiplex PCR; TCRdb lists only in-frame clones, some missing. V and J calls and clone size come straight from that table; D and trimming were deduced from the DNA. The table has roughly 200,000 clones, over 65% seen once; the top ten hold about 2.4%. This clonotype originated in a man aged 55 to 69 in good health and CMV-seronegative. The material sequenced was PBMCs. The chain employs TRBV9 and TRBJ2-7, with D hard to call. CDR3 nucleotides: TGTGCCAGCAGCGTAGGGCTTTCCGACTACGAGCAGTACTTC. It specifies CASSVGLSDYEQYF. Drawing the rest from reference TRBV9 and TRBJ2-7, the complete variable domain is DSGVTQTPKHLITATGQRVTLRCSPRSGDLSVYWYQQSLDQGLQFLIQYYNGEERAKGNILERFSAQQFPDLHSELNLSSLELGDSALYFCASSVGLSDYEQYFGPGTRLTVT.